The entry that follows covers one T cell receptor beta chain sequence. This sample is part of a study of shared clonotypes between healthy human individuals. Positively selected for CCR7, the CD45RO-negative cells used as naive CD8 cells excluded terminally differentiated effector memory CD45RA+ cells. Germline CDR1 is SGHAT and CDR2 is FQNNGV. This CDR3 comprises 14 residues. Running of the assay took place at deep level. Measured with immunoSEQ multiplex PCR; TCRdb has only the in-frame clones, and not every one. This sample yields 2 million to 2.5 million clones, of which roughly 95% are seen a single time; about 1.1% belongs to the top ten.

The chain employs TRBV11-2 and TRBJ2-5; no firm D call. The J call is doubtful: the DNA matches TRBJ2-7 better. Sequenced: naive CD8+ T cells sorted from blood. This TCR was sampled from a man aged 18-30 years in good health. The CDR3 bases are TGTGCCAGCAGCTTGAGTCTGGATAACTACGAGCAGTACTTC. This translates into CASSLSLDNYEQYF.